The clone carrying this T cell receptor beta chain was seen a single time. With a much larger clone just one base away, this may be a read error. This sample is part of a study of type 1 and type 2 diabetes patients. Overall study: The cohort mixed type 1 diabetes, type 2 diabetes and nondiabetic donors. Sequencing for the whole study yielded 18,976,912 paired-end reads.

The germline V gene has CDR1 ENHRY and CDR2 SYGVKD. This CDR3 contains 17 residues. Genomic DNA was the PCR template. Amplification of the beta chain CDR3 used 30 forward and 13 reverse multiplex primers. TCRdb reanalysed the multiplex PCR reads using MiXCR and keeps one entry per CDR3 protein. The sample consists of fewer than 300,000 distinct CDR3 sequences, 47% of them appearing once. The gene calls are TRBV10-3 and TRBJ1-1; 7 bases align to TRBD1. The source of this sequence is a young man with type 2 diabetes. The sequenced sample was peripheral blood mononuclear cells (PBMCs). Written as DNA, the CDR3 is TGTGCCATCAGTGAGAGAACAGGGGTCGGTATTAGCACTGAAGCTTCCTTT. Its protein is CAISERTGVGISTEASF.